A single T cell receptor beta chain is shown here with its context. The data stem from a study of CD8+ T cells in alopecia areata. Noted treatment: oral pan-JAK inhibitor, 5-10 mg twice daily. Germline V gives CDR1 SGHTA, CDR2 FQGNSA. V was clipped by 2 bases and J by 2 bases, with 14 bases between them. The CDR3 is 16 residues long. The sequencing template was cDNA reverse transcribed from extracted RNA. Method: immunoSEQ multiplex PCR; TCRdb's copy keeps in-frame clones and lacks some. The data contain nearly 200,000 clones, roughly 64% of them seen just once; the ten biggest clones take up about 5.5%.

V is TRBV7-2 and J is TRBJ2-3; D gene uncertain. This TCR derives from a human donor with alopecia areata. Specimen: CD4+ T cells sorted from blood, collected at week 24, from a patient treated with tofacitinib. CDR3 in DNA: TGTGCCAGCAGCTTAAACGCGATACCGAACACAGATACGCAGTATTTT. It translates to CASSLNAIPNTDTQYF.